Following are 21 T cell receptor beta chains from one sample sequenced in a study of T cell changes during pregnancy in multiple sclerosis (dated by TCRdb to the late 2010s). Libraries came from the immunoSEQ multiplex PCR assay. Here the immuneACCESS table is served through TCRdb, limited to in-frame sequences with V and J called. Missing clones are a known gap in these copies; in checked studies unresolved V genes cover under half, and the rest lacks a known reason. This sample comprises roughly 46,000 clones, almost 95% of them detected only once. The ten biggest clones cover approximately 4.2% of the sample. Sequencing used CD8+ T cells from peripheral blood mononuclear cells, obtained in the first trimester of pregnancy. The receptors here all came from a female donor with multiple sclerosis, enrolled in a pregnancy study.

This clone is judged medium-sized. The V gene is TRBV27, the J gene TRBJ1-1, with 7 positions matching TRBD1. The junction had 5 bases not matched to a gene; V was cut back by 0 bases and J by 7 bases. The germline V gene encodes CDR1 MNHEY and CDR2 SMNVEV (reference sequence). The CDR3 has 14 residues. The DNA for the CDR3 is TGTGCCAGCAGTTTATCGAAAGGGGGCATTGAAGCTTTCTTT. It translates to CASSLSKGGIEAFF.

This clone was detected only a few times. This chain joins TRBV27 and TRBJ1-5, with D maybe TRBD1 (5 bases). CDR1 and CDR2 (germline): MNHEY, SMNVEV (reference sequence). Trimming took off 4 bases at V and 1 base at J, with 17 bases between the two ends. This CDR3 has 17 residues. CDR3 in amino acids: CASSYIRELVSNQPQHF. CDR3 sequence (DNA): TGTGCCAGCAGTTATATCAGGGAACTGGTAAGCAATCAGCCCCAGCATTTT.

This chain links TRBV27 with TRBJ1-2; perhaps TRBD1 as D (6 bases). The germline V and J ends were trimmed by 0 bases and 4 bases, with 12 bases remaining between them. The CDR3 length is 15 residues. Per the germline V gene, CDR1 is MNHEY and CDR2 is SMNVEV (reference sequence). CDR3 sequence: CASSLSGAHGYGYTF. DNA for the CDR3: TGTGCCAGCAGTTTATCGGGGGCCCATGGCTATGGCTACACCTTC.

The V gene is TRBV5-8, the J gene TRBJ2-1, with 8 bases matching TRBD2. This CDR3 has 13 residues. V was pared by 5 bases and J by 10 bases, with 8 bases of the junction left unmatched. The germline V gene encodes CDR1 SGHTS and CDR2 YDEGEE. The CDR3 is CASRGRGLVEQFF. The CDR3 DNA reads TGTGCCAGCAGGGGTCGGGGACTAGTCGAGCAGTTCTTC.

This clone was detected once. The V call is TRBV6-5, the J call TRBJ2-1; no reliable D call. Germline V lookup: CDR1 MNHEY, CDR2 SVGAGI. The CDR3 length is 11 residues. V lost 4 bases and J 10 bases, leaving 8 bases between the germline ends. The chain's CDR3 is CASSFPREQFF. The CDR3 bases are TGTGCCAGCAGTTTCCCCAGAGAGCAGTTCTTC.

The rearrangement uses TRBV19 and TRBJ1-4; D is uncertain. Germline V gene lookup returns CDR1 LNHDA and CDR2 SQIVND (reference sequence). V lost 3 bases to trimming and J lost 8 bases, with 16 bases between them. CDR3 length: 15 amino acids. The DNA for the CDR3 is TGTGCCAGTAGTATCCGCCTCGGCCGAGGGGAAAAACTGTTTTTT. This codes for CASSIRLGRGEKLFF. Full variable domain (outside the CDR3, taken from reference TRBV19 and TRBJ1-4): DGGITQSPKYLFRKEGQNVTLSCEQNLNHDAMYWYRQDPGQGLRLIYYSQIVNDFQKGDIAEGYSVSREKKESFPLTVTSAQKNPTAFYLCASSIRLGRGEKLFFGSGTQLSVL.

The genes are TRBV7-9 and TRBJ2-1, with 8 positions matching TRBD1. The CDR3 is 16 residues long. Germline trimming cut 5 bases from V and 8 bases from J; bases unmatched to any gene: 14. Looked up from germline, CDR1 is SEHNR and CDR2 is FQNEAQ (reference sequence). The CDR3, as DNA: TGTGCCAGCAGCCCGTCTTACCGGGACAGGCGGGATGAGCAGTTCTTC. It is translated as CASSPSYRDRRDEQFF.

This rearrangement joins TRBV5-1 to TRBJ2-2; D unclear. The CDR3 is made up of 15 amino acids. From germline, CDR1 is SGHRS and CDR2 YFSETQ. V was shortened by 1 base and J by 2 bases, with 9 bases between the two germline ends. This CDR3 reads CASSLNPKNTGELFF. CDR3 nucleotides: TGCGCCAGCAGCTTGAACCCTAAAAACACCGGGGAGCTGTTTTTT.

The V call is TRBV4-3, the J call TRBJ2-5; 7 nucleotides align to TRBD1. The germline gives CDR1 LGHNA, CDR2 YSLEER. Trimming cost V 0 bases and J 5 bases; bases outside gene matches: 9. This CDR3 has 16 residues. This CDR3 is CASSQDRGSGSETQYF. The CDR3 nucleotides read TGCGCCAGCAGCCAAGACAGGGGGAGCGGTAGTGAGACCCAGTACTTC.

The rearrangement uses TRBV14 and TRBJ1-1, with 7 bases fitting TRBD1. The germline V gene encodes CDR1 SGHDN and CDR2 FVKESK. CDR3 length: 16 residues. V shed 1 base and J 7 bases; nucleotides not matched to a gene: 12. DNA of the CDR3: TGTGCCAGCAGCCAAGGCTATTCGGACAGGCCAATTGAAGCTTTCTTT. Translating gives CASSQGYSDRPIEAFF.

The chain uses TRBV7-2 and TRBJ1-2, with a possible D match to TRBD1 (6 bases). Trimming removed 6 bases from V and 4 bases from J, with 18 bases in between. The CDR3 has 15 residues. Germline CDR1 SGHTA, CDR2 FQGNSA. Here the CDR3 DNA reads TGTGCCAGCAGACTTACAGGGAAATTGAGCTATGGCTACACCTTC. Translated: CASRLTGKLSYGYTF.

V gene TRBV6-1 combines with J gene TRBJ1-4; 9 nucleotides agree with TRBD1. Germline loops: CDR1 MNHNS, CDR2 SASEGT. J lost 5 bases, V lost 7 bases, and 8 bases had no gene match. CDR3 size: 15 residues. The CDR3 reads CASIISGTGNEKLFF. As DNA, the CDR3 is TGTGCCAGCATTATTTCCGGGACAGGGAATGAAAAACTGTTTTTT.

CDR3 coding DNA: TGTGCCAGCAGTTCGACAGGGAGCAACACTGAAGCTTTCTTT. Amino acids: CASSSTGSNTEAFF. The gene calls are TRBV28 and TRBJ1-1, with TRBD1 identical over 7 bases. The CDR3 has 14 residues. The junction had 4 bases not matched to a gene; V was cut back by 4 bases and J by 2 bases. CDR1 and CDR2 from the germline V gene are MDHEN and SYDVKM.

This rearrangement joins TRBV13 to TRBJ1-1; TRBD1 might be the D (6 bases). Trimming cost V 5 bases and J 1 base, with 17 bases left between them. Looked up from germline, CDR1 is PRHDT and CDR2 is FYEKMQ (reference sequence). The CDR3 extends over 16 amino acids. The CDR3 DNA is TGTGCCAGCAGCCAGGGTGGGGGCGAACCGAACACTGAAGCTTTCTTT. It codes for CASSQGGGEPNTEAFF.

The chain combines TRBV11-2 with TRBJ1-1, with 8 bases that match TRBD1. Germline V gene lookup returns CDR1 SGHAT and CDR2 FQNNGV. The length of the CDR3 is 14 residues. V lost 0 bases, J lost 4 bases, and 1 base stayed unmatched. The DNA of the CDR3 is TGTGCCAGCAGCTTAGACACAGGGGGCACTGAAGCTTTCTTT. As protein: CASSLDTGGTEAFF.

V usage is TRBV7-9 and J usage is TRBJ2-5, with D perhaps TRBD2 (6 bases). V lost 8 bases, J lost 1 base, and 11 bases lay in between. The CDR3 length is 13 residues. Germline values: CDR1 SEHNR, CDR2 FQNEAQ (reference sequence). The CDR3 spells CASGSRGQETQYF. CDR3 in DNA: TGTGCCAGCGGGTCGCGGGGCCAAGAGACCCAGTACTTC.

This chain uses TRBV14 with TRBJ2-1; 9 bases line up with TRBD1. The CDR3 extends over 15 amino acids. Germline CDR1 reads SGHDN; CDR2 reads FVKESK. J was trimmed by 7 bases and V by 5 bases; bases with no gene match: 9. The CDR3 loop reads CASSAGQGPGNEQFF. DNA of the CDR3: TGTGCCAGCAGCGCAGGACAGGGGCCGGGGAATGAGCAGTTCTTC.

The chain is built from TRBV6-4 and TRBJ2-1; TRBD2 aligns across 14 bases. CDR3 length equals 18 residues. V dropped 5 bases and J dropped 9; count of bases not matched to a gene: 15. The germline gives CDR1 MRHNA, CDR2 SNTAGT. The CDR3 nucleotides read TGTGCCAGCAGTCCCGGGACTAGCGGGAGTAGTGTTGGAAGTGAGCAGTTCTTC. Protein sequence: CASSPGTSGSSVGSEQFF.

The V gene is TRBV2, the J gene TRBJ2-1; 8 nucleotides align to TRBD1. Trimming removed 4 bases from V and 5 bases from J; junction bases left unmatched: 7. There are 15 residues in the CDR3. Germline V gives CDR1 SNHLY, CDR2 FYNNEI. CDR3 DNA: TGTGCCAGCAGTGGGTGGACAGGGCTAAACAATGAGCAGTTCTTC. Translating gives CASSGWTGLNNEQFF.

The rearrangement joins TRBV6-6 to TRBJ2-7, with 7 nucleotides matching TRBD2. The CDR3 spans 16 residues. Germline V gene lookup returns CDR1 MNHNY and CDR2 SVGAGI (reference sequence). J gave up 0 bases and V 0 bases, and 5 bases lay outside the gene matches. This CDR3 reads CASSYSVQRDSYEQYF. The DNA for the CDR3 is TGTGCCAGCAGTTACTCTGTCCAGCGGGACTCCTACGAGCAGTACTTC.

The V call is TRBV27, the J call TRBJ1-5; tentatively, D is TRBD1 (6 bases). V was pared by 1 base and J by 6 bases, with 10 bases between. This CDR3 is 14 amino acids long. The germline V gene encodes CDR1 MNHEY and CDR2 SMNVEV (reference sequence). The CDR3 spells CASSLYRAGQPQHF. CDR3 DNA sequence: TGTGCCAGCAGTTTATACAGGGCCGGTCAGCCCCAGCATTTT.